This T cell receptor beta chain was retrieved from a study of T cells in Graves' hyperthyroidism and ophthalmopathy. Researchers amplified the TCR beta CDR3 regions from RNA transcripts. RT-PCR in the first round (using the HTBI primer set) targeted the TCR CDR3. A single record per CDR3 protein comes from TCRdb applying MiXCR to the multiplex PCR reads. The sample carries hundreds of thousands of distinct CDR3 sequences, around a fifth recorded once. The CDR3 length is 15 residues. The germline V gene has CDR1 SGHAT and CDR2 FQNNGV. The V and J ends lost 4 bases and 8 bases, in that order; junction bases with no gene match: 10. This clonotype appeared many times.

Source material: blood. This clonotype was obtained from a woman aged 70 to 79 with Graves' ophthalmopathy. The chain has TRBV11-2 and TRBJ2-4; 8 bases are a match to TRBD2. Here the CDR3 reads CASSSQAGVDDIQYF. The CDR3 coding sequence is TGTGCCAGCAGCTCTCAAGCGGGAGTCGACGACATTCAGTACTTC.